This entry lists 24 T cell receptor beta chains sequenced from one sample in a study of blood T cell repertoires in COVID-19. Some clones are missing from TCRdb's copy, which holds only in-frame ones; the method was immunoSEQ multiplex PCR. The sample lists approximately 65,000 clones, 65% to 85% occurring once. The sequenced sample was peripheral blood. The receptors originated from a woman older than 75 with active or convalescent COVID-19.

V gene TRBV4-1 combines with J gene TRBJ2-7; D is unclear. CDR1 and CDR2 from the germline V gene are MGHRA and YSYEKL. The V end was cut by 2 bases, the J end by 0 bases, with 14 bases between. The CDR3 contains 16 residues. DNA of the CDR3: TGCGCCAGCAGCCAATCCCGAGGAACCTTCTCCTACGAGCAGTACTTC. This gives the protein CASSQSRGTFSYEQYF.

The chain recombines TRBV2 with TRBJ1-2; possibly TRBD1 for D (6 bases). CDR3 length: 15 amino acids. From germline, CDR1 is SNHLY and CDR2 FYNNEI. Trimming cost V 6 bases and J 6 bases, with 20 bases left between them. CDR3 in amino acids: CASRTSGGRTHGYTF. For the CDR3, the DNA is TGTGCCAGCAGGACCTCCGGGGGGCGAACTCATGGCTACACCTTC. Full variable domain (remainder filled in from reference TRBV2 and TRBJ1-2): EPEVTQTPSHQVTQMGQEVILRCVPISNHLYFYWYRQILGQKVEFLVSFYNNEISEKSEIFDDQFSVERPDGSNFTLKIRSTKLEDSAMYFCASRTSGGRTHGYTFGSGTRLTVV.

The chain carries TRBV3-1 (or the pseudogene TRBV3-2) and TRBJ2-2; a weak D match, TRBD1 (6 bases). The CDR3 covers 14 residues. V lost 4 bases and J 7 bases, leaving 13 bases between the germline ends. The germline gives CDR1 LGHDT, CDR2 YNNKEL (reference sequence). CDR3 sequence reads: CASSPTGYGGELFF. CDR3 coding DNA: TGTGCCAGCAGCCCCACAGGGTATGGCGGGGAGCTGTTTTTT.

DNA of the CDR3: TGTGCCAGTAGCCAACAGGCTAGCACAGATACGCAGTATTTT. Its translation is CASSQQASTDTQYF. The V call is TRBV19, the J call TRBJ2-3; D might be TRBD1 (5 bases). Looked up from germline, CDR1 is LNHDA and CDR2 is SQIVND (reference sequence). This CDR3 has 14 amino acids. Trimming removed 6 bases at V and 0 bases at J, with 10 bases between. Supplemented by reference TRBV19 and TRBJ2-3, the full variable domain reads DGGITQSPKYLFRKEGQNVTLSCEQNLNHDAMYWYRQDPGQGLRLIYYSQIVNDFQKGDIAEGYSVSREKKESFPLTVTSAQKNPTAFYLCASSQQASTDTQYFGPGTRLTVL.

The chain links TRBV7-3 to TRBJ2-2, with TRBD1 as a possible D gene (6 bases). The V gene's germline CDR1 is SGHTA and CDR2 FQGTGA. The CDR3 consists of 17 residues. Trimming pared 2 bases from V and 1 base from J, leaving 14 bases between. CDR3 in amino acids: CASSLHTPTGNTGELFF. CDR3 nucleotides: TGTGCCAGCAGCTTACACACCCCGACAGGGAACACCGGGGAGCTGTTTTTT. Drawing the rest from reference TRBV7-3 and TRBJ2-2, the complete variable domain is GAGVSQTPSNKVTEKGKYVELRCDPISGHTALYWYRQSLGQGPEFLIYFQGTGAADDSGLPNDRFFAVRPEGSVSTLKIQRTERGDSAVYLCASSLHTPTGNTGELFFGEGSRLTVL.

The CDR3 nucleotides are TGTGCCAGCAGTTACTCGGAGGGTATGAGCAATCAGCCCCAGCATTTT. This encodes CASSYSEGMSNQPQHF. This chain links TRBV6-6 with TRBJ1-5; unclear D gene. This CDR3 has 16 residues. Germline loops: CDR1 MNHNY, CDR2 SVGAGI (reference sequence). V was shortened by 0 bases and J by 1 base, with 10 bases between the two germline ends.

J is TRBJ2-1 and V is TRBV4-2; a weak D match, TRBD2 (5 bases). The germline V and J ends were trimmed by 3 bases and 2 bases, with 11 bases remaining between them. The CDR3 has 15 residues. The germline V gene has CDR1 LGHNA and CDR2 YNFKEQ. CDR3 DNA sequence: TGTGCCAGCAGCCATAATAGCGTCCCCTACAATGAGCAGTTCTTC. Encoded protein: CASSHNSVPYNEQFF.

V usage is TRBV6-6 and J usage is TRBJ1-2; D may be TRBD1 (6 bases). The V gene's germline CDR1 is MNHNY and CDR2 SVGAGI (reference sequence). V was cut by 4 bases and J by 2 bases, with 8 bases left in between. The CDR3 is 13 residues long. CDR3 DNA sequence: TGTGCCAGCAGTTCAACAGGGAACTATGGCTACACCTTC. This codes for CASSSTGNYGYTF.

V usage is TRBV11-2 and J usage is TRBJ1-2; no firm D call. The CDR3 is made up of 12 amino acids. Germline CDR1 is SGHAT and CDR2 is FQNNGV. V was trimmed by 6 bases and J by 8 bases, leaving 13 bases between them. The CDR3 reads CASRATEEGYTF. CDR3 nucleotides: TGTGCCAGCAGAGCTACCGAGGAAGGCTACACCTTC.

This chain links TRBV6-1 with TRBJ1-2; no definite D call. The germline V and J ends were trimmed by 1 base and 0 bases, with 6 bases remaining between them. Per the germline V gene, CDR1 is MNHNS and CDR2 is SASEGT. CDR3 length equals 14 residues. CDR3 DNA: TGTGCCAGCAGTGAAGGGCCAGCTAACTATGGCTACACCTTC. Its translation is CASSEGPANYGYTF.

The table lists this clone with a few counts. The chain links TRBV4-2 to TRBJ2-2; TRBD2 matches at 9 bases. CDR1 and CDR2 from the germline V gene are LGHNA and YNFKEQ. The CDR3 totals 17 residues. The V gene end was trimmed by 4 bases and the J gene end by 1 base; junction bases not matched to a gene: 7. The CDR3, as DNA: TGTGCCAGCAGCCGGAAAGTAGCGGGGGTGAACACCGGGGAGCTGTTTTTT. Amino acid sequence: CASSRKVAGVNTGELFF.

The J gene is TRBJ2-1, the V gene TRBV15; TRBD1 matches 9 bases. V dropped 1 base and J dropped 4; count of bases not matched to a gene: 5. CDR1 and CDR2 from the germline V gene are LNHNV and YYDKDF (reference sequence). The CDR3 spans 16 residues. CDR3 DNA: TGTGCCACCAGCAGAGGGGGACAGGGTCCTTACAATGAGCAGTTCTTC. Translating it yields CATSRGGQGPYNEQFF. Complete variable domain (other parts from reference TRBV15 and TRBJ2-1): DAMVIQNPRYQVTQFGKPVTLSCSQTLNHNVMYWYQQKSSQAPKLLFHYYDKDFNNEADTPDNFQSRRPNTSFCFLDIRSPGLGDTAMYLCATSRGGQGPYNEQFFGPGTRLTVL.

The J gene is TRBJ2-1, the V gene TRBV5-4; 9 bases are a match to TRBD1. Germline CDR1 and CDR2: SGHNT and YYREEE (reference sequence). V dropped 4 bases and J dropped 3; count of bases not matched to a gene: 8. The CDR3 has 16 residues. The CDR3 spells CASSRQGGDYYNEQFF. CDR3 DNA sequence: TGTGCCAGCAGCCGACAGGGGGGGGATTACTACAATGAGCAGTTCTTC. The variable domain in full, with the rest retrieved from reference TRBV5-4 and TRBJ2-1, is ETGVTQSPTHLIKTRGQQVTLRCSSQSGHNTVSWYQQALGQGPQFIFQYYREEENGRGNFPPRFSGLQFPNYSSELNVNALELDDSALYLCASSRQGGDYYNEQFFGPGTRLTVL.

This clone was found many times. CDR3 DNA sequence: TGTGCCAGTAGTTTACAGGGGGGTTCACCCCTCCACTTT. This encodes CASSLQGGSPLHF. The chain couples TRBV19 to TRBJ1-6; 8 bases map to TRBD1. The CDR3 length is 13 residues. Germline V gives CDR1 LNHDA, CDR2 SQIVND (reference sequence). V shed 5 bases and J 9 bases; nucleotides not matched to a gene: 3.

The chain recombines TRBV7-2 with TRBJ2-2, with 7 positions matching TRBD2. J was trimmed by 2 bases and V by 1 base; bases with no gene match: 4. The CDR3 runs to 16 residues. In germline, CDR1 is SGHTA, CDR2 FQGNSA. CDR3 loop: CASSLGPGLNTGELFF. CDR3 bases: TGTGCCAGCAGCTTAGGGCCGGGACTAAACACCGGGGAGCTGTTTTTT.

The V gene is TRBV4-1, the J gene TRBJ2-3, with 9 bases that match TRBD2. The CDR3 runs to 16 residues. The V and J ends lost 3 bases and 1 base, in that order; junction bases with no gene match: 5. Looked up from germline, CDR1 is MGHRA and CDR2 is YSYEKL. CDR3: CASSHQASGGTDTQYF. As DNA, the CDR3 is TGCGCCAGCAGCCACCAGGCTAGCGGGGGCACAGATACGCAGTATTTT.

The rearrangement links TRBV19 to TRBJ2-3; 11 bases line up with TRBD2. The trim removed 5 bases at V and 3 bases at J, leaving 7 bases unmatched. The CDR3 runs to 16 residues. Germline V gives CDR1 LNHDA, CDR2 SQIVND (reference sequence). In DNA form, the CDR3 reads TGTGCCAGTAGTGCCGCCCCTAGCGGGGGGACAGATACGCAGTATTTT. As protein: CASSAAPSGGTDTQYF.

The V call is TRBV7-9, the J call TRBJ1-1, with D uncertain. CDR3 length equals 14 residues. With 1 base removed from V and 4 bases from J, the gap between germline ends came to 10 bases. The germline gives CDR1 SEHNR, CDR2 FQNEAQ (reference sequence). This CDR3 is CASSLGGHGTEAFF. The CDR3 nucleotides are TGTGCCAGCAGCTTAGGAGGGCATGGCACTGAAGCTTTCTTT.

J is TRBJ1-4 and V is TRBV4-1, with TRBD1 as a possible D gene (6 bases). The CDR3 spans 15 residues. In germline, CDR1 is MGHRA, CDR2 YSYEKL. Trimming removed 1 base from V and 8 bases from J, with 14 bases in between. In DNA, the CDR3 is TGCGCCAGCAGCCAAGTGGGCAGGGGAACGGAAAAACTGTTTTTT. It is translated as CASSQVGRGTEKLFF.

V is TRBV3-1 (or the pseudogene TRBV3-2) and J is TRBJ1-1, with D unclear. The germline V gene has CDR1 LGHDT and CDR2 YNNKEL (reference sequence). The CDR3 sequence is 13 residues long. Between the trimmed V and J ends, which lost 0 bases and 3 bases, there was a span of 5 bases. Written as DNA, the CDR3 is TGTGCCAGCAGCCAAGATCCCTACACTGAAGCTTTCTTT. Protein product: CASSQDPYTEAFF.

The chain couples TRBV27 to TRBJ2-5, with D perhaps matching TRBD1 (6 bases). V lost 4 bases, J lost 5 bases, and 11 bases lay in between. Germline CDR1 reads MNHEY; CDR2 reads SMNVEV (reference sequence). CDR3 length: 13 amino acids. The CDR3 is CASSYRVRETQYF. In nucleotides, the CDR3 is TGTGCCAGCAGTTACAGGGTTCGCGAGACCCAGTACTTC.

In this sample, this clone turned up a few times. The chain recombines TRBV19 with TRBJ1-5, with 10 bases identical to TRBD1. The germline CDR1 and CDR2 sequences are LNHDA and SQIVND (reference sequence). The ends lost 4 bases at V and 6 bases at J; junction bases unmatched: 12. The CDR3 length is 17 residues. The CDR3, as DNA: TGTGCCAGTAGTACCACGGGACAGGGGATTGTAAGTCAGCCCCAGCATTTT. Its translation: CASSTTGQGIVSQPQHF. The variable domain in full, with the rest retrieved from reference TRBV19 and TRBJ1-5, is DGGITQSPKYLFRKEGQNVTLSCEQNLNHDAMYWYRQDPGQGLRLIYYSQIVNDFQKGDIAEGYSVSREKKESFPLTVTSAQKNPTAFYLCASSTTGQGIVSQPQHFGDGTRLSIL.

The chain links TRBV2 to TRBJ1-2; TRBD1 might be the D (5 bases). V was clipped by 7 bases and J by 4 bases, with 16 bases between them. CDR1 and CDR2 from the germline V gene are SNHLY and FYNNEI. This CDR3 comprises 14 residues. The CDR3 coding sequence is TGTGCCAGCAAGGGGTCTCCCTACGGCTATGGCTACACCTTC. It yields the protein CASKGSPYGYGYTF.

The rearrangement joins TRBV7-2 to TRBJ1-2; perhaps TRBD1 as D (5 bases). The V and J ends lost 5 bases and 5 bases respectively, with 9 bases between them. This CDR3 is built from 12 residues. The germline V gene has CDR1 SGHTA and CDR2 FQGNSA. The CDR3 sequence: CASSLSGYGYTF. CDR3 DNA sequence: TGTGCCAGCAGCCTATCAGGGTATGGCTACACCTTC.